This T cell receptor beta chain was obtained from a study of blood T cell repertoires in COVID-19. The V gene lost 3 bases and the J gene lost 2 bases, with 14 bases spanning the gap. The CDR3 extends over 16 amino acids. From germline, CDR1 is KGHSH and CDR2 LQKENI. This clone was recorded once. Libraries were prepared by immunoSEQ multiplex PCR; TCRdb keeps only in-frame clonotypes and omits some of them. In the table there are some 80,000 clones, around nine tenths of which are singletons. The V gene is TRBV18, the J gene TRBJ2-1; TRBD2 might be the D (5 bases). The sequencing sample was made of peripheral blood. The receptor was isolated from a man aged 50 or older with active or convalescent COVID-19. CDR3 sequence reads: CASSPIRSGTYNEQFF. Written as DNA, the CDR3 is TGTGCCAGCTCACCTATAAGAAGCGGAACCTACAATGAGCAGTTCTTC.